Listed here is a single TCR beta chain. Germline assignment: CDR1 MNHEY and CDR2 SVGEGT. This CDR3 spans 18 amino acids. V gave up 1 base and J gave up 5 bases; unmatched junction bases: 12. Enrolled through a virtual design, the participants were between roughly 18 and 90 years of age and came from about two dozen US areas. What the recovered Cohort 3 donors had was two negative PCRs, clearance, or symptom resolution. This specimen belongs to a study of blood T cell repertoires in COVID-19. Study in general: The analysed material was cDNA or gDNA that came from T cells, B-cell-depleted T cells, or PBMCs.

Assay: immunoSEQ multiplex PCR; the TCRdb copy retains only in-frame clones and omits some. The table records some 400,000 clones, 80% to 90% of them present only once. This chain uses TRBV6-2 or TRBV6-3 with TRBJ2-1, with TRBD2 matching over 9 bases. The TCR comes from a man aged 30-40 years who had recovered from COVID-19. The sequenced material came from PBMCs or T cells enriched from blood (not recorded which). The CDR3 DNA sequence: TGTGCCAGCAGTTACTTCCTCCTGCCCGGACTAGCGAACAATGAGCAGTTCTTC. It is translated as CASSYFLLPGLANNEQFF.